This TCR beta chain originates from a study of OX40 agonist ivuxolimab in advanced cancers. Broadly, across the study: Ivuxolimab was a fully human IgG2 agonistic monoclonal antibody targeting the costimulatory receptor OX40 (CD134). Intravenous ivuxolimab was administered to patients every 2 weeks at six dose levels: 0.01, 0.1, 0.3, 1.5, 3 and 10 mg/kg. Of the 50 to 55 dose-escalation patients, hepatocellular carcinoma was present in about 20, melanoma in around 15, renal cell carcinoma in 9 and head and neck cancer in 9. The dose-escalation cohort was approximately 83% male with a mean age of approximately 59 years, ranging from roughly 23 to 90. Patients were allowed to have had prior anti-PD-1, anti-PD-L1 or anti-CTLA-4 therapy, and around 41% of the dose-escalation patients had previously received checkpoint inhibitors. Three dose-escalation patients achieved partial responses, one with hepatocellular carcinoma and two with cutaneous melanoma. Peripheral TCRbeta sequencing aimed to test whether ivuxolimab altered TCR sequence diversity and caused clonal T-cell expansion. The paper describes the monotherapy dose-escalation part (N of about 55 patients) of the phase I trial of ivuxolimab. Broader findings and caveats from the paper: After ivuxolimab, expanded clones were on average more numerous among CD8+ T cells than among CD4+ T cells. Which antigens the clonally expanded peripheral T cells were specific for was not determined. Low levels of normalized T-cell clonal expansion were also seen in some patients who did not respond. In partial responders in the 0.1-3.0 mg/kg groups, normalized peripheral clonal expansion was found to be among the lowest, especially among CD8+ T cells. At doses of 0.1 to 3.0 mg/kg, clonal expansion of both CD4+ and CD8+ T cells in blood was seen between baseline and week 6.

With respect to this clone: The target of this receptor is not known. No clone much larger than this one lies a single base away; base qualities are absent.

The trial excluded patients who had a history of autoimmune disease or were on systemic immunosuppression. Peripheral blood for TCR sequencing was drawn from every dose cohort at baseline, at cycle 4 day 1 and at cycle 7 day 1. The samples were drawn from a first-in-human, open-label, multicenter phase I dose-escalation trial of ivuxolimab. Adults with locally advanced or metastatic melanoma, renal cell, hepatocellular, or head and neck squamous cell carcinoma were enrolled in the trial. Before TCR sequencing, CD4+ T cells and CD8+ T cells from peripheral blood were sorted into separate populations. V loses 0 bases, J loses 2 bases, and the germline ends lie 9 bases apart. The CDR3 covers 15 residues, taking in both the cysteine and the phenylalanine. Just CDR3 DNA is preserved here, 45 bases in frame from base 1. The germline V gene supplies CDR1 SGHRS and CDR2 YFSETQ. Genomic DNA was extracted from sorted cells for sequencing of the TCRbeta CDR3 region. The immunoSEQ Assay was used to sequence the TCRbeta CDR3 regions. TCRdb carries this immuneACCESS record with in-frame sequences only. Its versions omit some clonotypes, under half of them owing to an unresolved V gene in the studies checked, with the rest unexplained. This sample lists roughly 18,000 clones; over 60% were detected once. The ten largest clones represent approximately 20% of the sample.

Sequenced here: CD4+ or CD8+ T cells sorted from blood, sampled in a trial of the OX40 agonist ivuxolimab. The origin of this receptor is an adult with an advanced solid tumor such as melanoma, head and neck, liver or kidney cancer. The rearranged chain carries TRBV5-1 and TRBJ1-3; TRBD1 is a possible D gene, resting on 6 matching bases. The DNA sequence reads TGCGCCAGCAGCTTGGATCGGGGGCCTGGAAACACCATATATTTT. It codes for CASSLDRGPGNTIYF. The CDR3 plus the reference TRBV5-1 and TRBJ1-3 genes for the other parts give the full variable domain: KAGVTQTPRYLIKTRGQQVTLSCSPISGHRSVSWYQQTPGQGLQFLFEYFSETQRNKGNFPGRFSGRQFSNSRSEMNVSTLELGDSALYLCASSLDRGPGNTIYFGEGSWLTVV.